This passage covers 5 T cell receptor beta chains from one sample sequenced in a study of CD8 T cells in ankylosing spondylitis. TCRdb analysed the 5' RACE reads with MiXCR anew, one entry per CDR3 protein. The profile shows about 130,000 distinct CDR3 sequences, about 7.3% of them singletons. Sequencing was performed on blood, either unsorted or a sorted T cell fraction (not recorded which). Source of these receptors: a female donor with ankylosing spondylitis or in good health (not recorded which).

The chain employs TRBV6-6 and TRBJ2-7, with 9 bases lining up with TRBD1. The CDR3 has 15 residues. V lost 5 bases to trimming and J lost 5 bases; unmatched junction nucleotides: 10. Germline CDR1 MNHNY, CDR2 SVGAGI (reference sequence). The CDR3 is CASSPGTGIRHEQYF. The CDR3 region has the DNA TGTGCCAGCAGTCCAGGGACAGGGATACGGCACGAGCAGTACTTC.

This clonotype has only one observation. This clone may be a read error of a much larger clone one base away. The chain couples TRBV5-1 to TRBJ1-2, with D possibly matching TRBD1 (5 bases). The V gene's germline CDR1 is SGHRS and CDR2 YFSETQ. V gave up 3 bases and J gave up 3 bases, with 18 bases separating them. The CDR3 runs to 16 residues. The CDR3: CASSSGIGTLDYGYTF. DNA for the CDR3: TGCGCCAGCAGCTCAGGGATAGGGACGTTGGACTATGGCTACACCTTC.

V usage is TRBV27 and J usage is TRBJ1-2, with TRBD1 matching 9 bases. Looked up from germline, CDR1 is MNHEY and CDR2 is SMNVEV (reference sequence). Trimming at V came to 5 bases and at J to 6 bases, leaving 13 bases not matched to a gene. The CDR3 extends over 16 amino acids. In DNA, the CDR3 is TGTGCCAGCAGTCCACAGAACCCCGGGACAGGGAATGGCTACACCTTC. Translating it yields CASSPQNPGTGNGYTF.

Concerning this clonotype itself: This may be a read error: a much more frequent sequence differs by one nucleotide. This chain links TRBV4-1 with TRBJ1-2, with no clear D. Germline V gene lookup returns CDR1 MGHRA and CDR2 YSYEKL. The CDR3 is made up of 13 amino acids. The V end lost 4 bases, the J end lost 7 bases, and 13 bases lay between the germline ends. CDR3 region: CASSPPGGSGYTF. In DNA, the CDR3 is TGCGCCAGCAGCCCCCCGGGAGGCTCTGGCTACACCTTC.

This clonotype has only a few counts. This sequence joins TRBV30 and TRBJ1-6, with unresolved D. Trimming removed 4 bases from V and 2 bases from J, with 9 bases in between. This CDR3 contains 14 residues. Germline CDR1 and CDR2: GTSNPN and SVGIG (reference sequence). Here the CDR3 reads CAWIDRTYNSPLHF. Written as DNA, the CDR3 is TGTGCCTGGATTGATCGAACCTATAATTCACCCCTCCACTTT.